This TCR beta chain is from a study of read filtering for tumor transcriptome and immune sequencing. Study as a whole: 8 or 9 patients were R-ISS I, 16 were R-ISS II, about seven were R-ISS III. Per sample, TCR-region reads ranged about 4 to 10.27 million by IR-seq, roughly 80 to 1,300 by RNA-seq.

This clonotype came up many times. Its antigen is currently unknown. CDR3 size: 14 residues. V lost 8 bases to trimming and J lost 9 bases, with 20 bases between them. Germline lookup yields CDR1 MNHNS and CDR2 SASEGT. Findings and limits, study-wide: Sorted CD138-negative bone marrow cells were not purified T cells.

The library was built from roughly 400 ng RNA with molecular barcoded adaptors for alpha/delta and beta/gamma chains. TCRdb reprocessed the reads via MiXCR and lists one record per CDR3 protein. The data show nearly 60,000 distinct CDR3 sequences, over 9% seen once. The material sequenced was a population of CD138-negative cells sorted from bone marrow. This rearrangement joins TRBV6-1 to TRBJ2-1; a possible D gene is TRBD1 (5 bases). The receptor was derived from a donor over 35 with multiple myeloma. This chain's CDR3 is CASGQGLRQGEQFF. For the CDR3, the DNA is TGTGCCAGCGGACAAGGCCTAAGGCAGGGTGAGCAGTTCTTC.